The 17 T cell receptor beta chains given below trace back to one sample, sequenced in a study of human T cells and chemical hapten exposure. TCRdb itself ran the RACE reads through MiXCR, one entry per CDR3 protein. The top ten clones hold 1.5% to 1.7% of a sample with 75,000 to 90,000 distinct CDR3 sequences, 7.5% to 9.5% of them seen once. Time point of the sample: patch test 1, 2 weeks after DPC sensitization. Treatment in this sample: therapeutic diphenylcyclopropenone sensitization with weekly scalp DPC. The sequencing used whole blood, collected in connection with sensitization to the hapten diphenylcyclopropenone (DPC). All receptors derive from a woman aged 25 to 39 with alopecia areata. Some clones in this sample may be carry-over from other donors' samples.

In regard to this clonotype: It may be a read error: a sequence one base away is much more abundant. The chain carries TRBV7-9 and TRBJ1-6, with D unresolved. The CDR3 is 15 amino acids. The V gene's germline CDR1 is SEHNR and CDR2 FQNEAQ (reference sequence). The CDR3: CASSPGGQRNSPLNF. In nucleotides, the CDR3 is TGTGCCAGCAGCCCCGGCGGGCAGAGGAATTCACCCCTCAACTTT.

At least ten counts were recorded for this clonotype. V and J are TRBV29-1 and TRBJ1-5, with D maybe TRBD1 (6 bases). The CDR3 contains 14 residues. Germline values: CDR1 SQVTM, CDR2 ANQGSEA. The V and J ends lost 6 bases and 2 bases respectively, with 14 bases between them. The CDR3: CSVSTGFGNQPQHF. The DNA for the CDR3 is TGCAGCGTGTCCACAGGGTTTGGCAATCAGCCCCAGCATTTT.

The chain's CDR3 is CSVEDWEGRMNTEAFF. The CDR3 nucleotides read TGCAGCGTTGAAGATTGGGAGGGGAGGATGAACACTGAAGCTTTCTTT. This sequence joins TRBV29-1 and TRBJ1-1, with D possibly being TRBD1 (5 bases). Germline CDR1 SQVTM, CDR2 ANQGSEA. The CDR3 totals 16 residues. Between the trimmed V and J ends, which lost 0 bases and 0 bases, there was a span of 14 bases. The variable domain in full, with the rest retrieved from reference TRBV29-1 and TRBJ1-1, is SAVISQKPSRDICQRGTSLTIQCQVDSQVTMMFWYRQQPGQSLTLIATANQGSEATYESGFVIDKFPISRPNLTFSTLTVSNMSPEDSSIYLCSVEDWEGRMNTEAFFGQGTRLTVV.

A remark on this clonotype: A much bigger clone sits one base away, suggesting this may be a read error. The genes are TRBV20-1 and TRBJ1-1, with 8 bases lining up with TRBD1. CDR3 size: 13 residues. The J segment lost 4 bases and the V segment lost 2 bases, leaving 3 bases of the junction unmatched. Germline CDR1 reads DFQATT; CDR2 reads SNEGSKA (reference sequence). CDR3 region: CSARYRGGTEAFF. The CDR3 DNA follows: TGCAGTGCTAGATACAGGGGGGGCACTGAAGCTTTCTTT.

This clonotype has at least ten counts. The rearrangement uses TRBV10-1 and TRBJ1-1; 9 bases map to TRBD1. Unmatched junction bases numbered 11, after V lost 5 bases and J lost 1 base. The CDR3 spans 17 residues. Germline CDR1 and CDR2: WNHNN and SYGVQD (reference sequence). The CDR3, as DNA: TGCGCCAGCAGTACCGGGACAGGGAGGGGGAAGAACACTGAAGCTTTCTTT. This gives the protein CASSTGTGRGKNTEAFF.

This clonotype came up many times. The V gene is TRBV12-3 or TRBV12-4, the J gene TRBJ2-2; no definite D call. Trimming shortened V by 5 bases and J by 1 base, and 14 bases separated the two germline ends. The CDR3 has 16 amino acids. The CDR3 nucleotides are TGTGCCAGCAGTCCCGGCTCACGGAAGAACACCGGGGAGCTGTTTTTT. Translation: CASSPGSRKNTGELFF.

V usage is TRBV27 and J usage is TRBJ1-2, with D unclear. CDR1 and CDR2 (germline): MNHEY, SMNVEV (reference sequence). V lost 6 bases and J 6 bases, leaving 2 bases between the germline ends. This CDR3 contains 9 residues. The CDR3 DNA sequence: TGTGCCAGCAGGGATGGCTACACCTTC. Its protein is CASRDGYTF.

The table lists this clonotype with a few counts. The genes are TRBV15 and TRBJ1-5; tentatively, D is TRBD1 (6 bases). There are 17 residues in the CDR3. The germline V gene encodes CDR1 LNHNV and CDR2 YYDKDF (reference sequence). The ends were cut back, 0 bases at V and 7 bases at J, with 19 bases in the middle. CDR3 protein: CATSRDELGGRRQPQHF. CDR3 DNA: TGTGCCACCAGCAGAGATGAATTGGGGGGCAGGAGGCAGCCCCAGCATTTT.

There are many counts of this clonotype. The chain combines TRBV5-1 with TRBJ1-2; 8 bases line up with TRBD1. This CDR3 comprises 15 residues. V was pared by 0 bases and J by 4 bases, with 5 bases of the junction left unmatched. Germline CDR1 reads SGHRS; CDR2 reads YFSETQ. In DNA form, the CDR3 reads TGCGCCAGCAGCTTGGAACAGGGGGGAATCTATGGCTACACCTTC. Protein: CASSLEQGGIYGYTF.

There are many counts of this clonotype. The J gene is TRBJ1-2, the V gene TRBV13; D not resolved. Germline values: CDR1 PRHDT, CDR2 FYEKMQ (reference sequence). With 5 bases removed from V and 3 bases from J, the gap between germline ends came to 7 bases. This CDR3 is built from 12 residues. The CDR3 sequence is CASSPAYYGYTF. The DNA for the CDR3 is TGTGCCAGCAGCCCCGCCTACTATGGCTACACCTTC.

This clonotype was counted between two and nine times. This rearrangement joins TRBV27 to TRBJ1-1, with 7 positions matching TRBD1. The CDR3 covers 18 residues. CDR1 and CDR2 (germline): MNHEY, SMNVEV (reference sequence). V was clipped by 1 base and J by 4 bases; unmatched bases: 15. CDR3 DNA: TGTGCCAGCAGTTTATATACAATCGACAGGGTAAAGGCCACTGAAGCTTTCTTT. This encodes CASSLYTIDRVKATEAFF.

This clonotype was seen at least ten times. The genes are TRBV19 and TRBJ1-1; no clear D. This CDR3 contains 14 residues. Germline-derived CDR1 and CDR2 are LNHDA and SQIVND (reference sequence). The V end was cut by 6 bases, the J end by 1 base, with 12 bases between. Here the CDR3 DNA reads TGTGCCAGTAGCCCCAGCGGTTGGAACACTGAAGCTTTCTTT. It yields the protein CASSPSGWNTEAFF. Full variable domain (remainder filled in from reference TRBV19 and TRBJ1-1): DGGITQSPKYLFRKEGQNVTLSCEQNLNHDAMYWYRQDPGQGLRLIYYSQIVNDFQKGDIAEGYSVSREKKESFPLTVTSAQKNPTAFYLCASSPSGWNTEAFFGQGTRLTVV.

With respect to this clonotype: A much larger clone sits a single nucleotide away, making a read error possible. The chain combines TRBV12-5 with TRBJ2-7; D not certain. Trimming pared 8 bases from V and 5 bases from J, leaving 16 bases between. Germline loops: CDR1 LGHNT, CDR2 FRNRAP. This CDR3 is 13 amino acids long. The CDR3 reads CASQQTGADEQYF. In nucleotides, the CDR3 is TGTGCTAGTCAACAGACTGGAGCCGACGAGCAGTACTTC.

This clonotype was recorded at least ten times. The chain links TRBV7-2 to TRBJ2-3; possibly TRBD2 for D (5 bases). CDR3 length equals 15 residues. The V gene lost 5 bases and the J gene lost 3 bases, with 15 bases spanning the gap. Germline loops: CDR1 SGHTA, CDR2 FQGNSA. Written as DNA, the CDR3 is TGTGCCAGCAGCCCCCAGACTACGCGGACAGATACGCAGTATTTT. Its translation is CASSPQTTRTDTQYF.

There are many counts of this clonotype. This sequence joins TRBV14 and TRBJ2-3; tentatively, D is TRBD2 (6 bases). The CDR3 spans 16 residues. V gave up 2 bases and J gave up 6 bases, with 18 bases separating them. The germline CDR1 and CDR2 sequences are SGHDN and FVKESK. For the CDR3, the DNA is TGTGCCAGCAGCCAAAATAGCGGCACTCGGTCGGATACGCAGTATTTT. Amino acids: CASSQNSGTRSDTQYF. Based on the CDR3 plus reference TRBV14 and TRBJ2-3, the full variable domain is EAGVTQFPSHSVIEKGQTVTLRCDPISGHDNLYWYRRVMGKEIKFLLHFVKESKQDESGMPNNRFLAERTGGTYSTLKVQPAELEDSGVYFCASSQNSGTRSDTQYFGPGTRLTVL.

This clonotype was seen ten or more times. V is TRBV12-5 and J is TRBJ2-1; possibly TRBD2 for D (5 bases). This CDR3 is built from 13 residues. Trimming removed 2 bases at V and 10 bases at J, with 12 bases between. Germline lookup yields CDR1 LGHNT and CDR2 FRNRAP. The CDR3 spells CASGLPGTSEQFF. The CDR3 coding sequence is TGTGCTAGTGGTTTGCCGGGAACGTCCGAGCAGTTCTTC.

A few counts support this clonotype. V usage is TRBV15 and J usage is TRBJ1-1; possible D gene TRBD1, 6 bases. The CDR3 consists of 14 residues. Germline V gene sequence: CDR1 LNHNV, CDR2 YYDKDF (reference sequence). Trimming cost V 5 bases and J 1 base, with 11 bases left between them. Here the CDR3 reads CATSRWGANTEAFF. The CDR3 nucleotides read TGTGCCACCAGCCGATGGGGGGCGAACACTGAAGCTTTCTTT.